These T cell receptor beta chains were read from a single sample in a study of blood T cell repertoires in COVID-19. Only in-frame clones appear in the TCRdb table, and some are missing; sequencing was by immunoSEQ multiplex PCR. This table has around 110,000 clones, more than 80% appearing once. Sample: peripheral blood. These receptors originate from a man aged 35 to 55 with active or convalescent COVID-19. CDR3s include the opening cysteine and the closing phenylalanine or tryptophan. The order of the fields is D gene, clone size, CDR3 length, J gene, V gene, CDR3 DNA, CDR3 protein. The D gene is left open where the match is weak. Clone size is given for some rows only: seen once, a few or many times, or a class if the clone is expanded.

D gene: TRBD1
clone size: -
CDR3 length: 15
J gene: TRBJ2-1
V gene: TRBV7-9
CDR3 DNA: TGTGCCAGCAGCTGGGGACAGGGTACCTACAATGAGCAGTTCTTC
CDR3 protein: CASSWGQGTYNEQFF

D gene: TRBD2
clone size: -
CDR3 length: 15
J gene: TRBJ2-3
V gene: TRBV28
CDR3 DNA: TGTGCCAGCAGAGACCAAAGCGGGAGCAGGGATACGCAGTATTTT
CDR3 protein: CASRDQSGSRDTQYF

D gene: TRBD2
clone size: -
CDR3 length: 14
J gene: TRBJ2-5
V gene: TRBV7-9
CDR3 DNA: TGTGCCAGCAGCACGGGACTAGCGGGAGAGACCCAGTACTTC
CDR3 protein: CASSTGLAGETQYF

D gene: -
clone size: -
CDR3 length: 13
J gene: TRBJ1-1
V gene: TRBV9
CDR3 DNA: TGTGCCAGCAGCGTATCGACCGGGACAGAAGCTTTCTTT
CDR3 protein: CASSVSTGTEAFF

D gene: -
clone size: -
CDR3 length: 11
J gene: TRBJ2-7
V gene: TRBV18
CDR3 DNA: TGTGCCAGCTCACCCTATGGCGAGCAGTACTTC
CDR3 protein: CASSPYGEQYF

D gene: TRBD1
clone size: -
CDR3 length: 16
J gene: TRBJ1-1
V gene: TRBV11-2
CDR3 DNA: TGTGCCAGCAGCTGGGGACAGGGGTTAATGAACACTGAAGCTTTCTTT
CDR3 protein: CASSWGQGLMNTEAFF

D gene: -
clone size: -
CDR3 length: 15
J gene: TRBJ2-7
V gene: TRBV3-1/TRBV3-2
CDR3 DNA: TGTGCCAGCAGCCAAGAGACCCGACACCCCTACGAGCAGTACTTC
CDR3 protein: CASSQETRHPYEQYF

D gene: -
clone size: -
CDR3 length: 13
J gene: TRBJ1-2
V gene: TRBV6-5
CDR3 DNA: TGTGCCAGCAGGCTAGACAGTAACTATGGCTACACCTTC
CDR3 protein: CASRLDSNYGYTF

D gene: -
clone size: -
CDR3 length: 16
J gene: TRBJ2-1
V gene: TRBV24-1
CDR3 DNA: TGTGCCACCAGTGGCCGGACAGTGGAATTCAACAATGAGCAGTTCTTC
CDR3 protein: CATSGRTVEFNNEQFF

D gene: TRBD1
clone size: -
CDR3 length: 17
J gene: TRBJ2-2
V gene: TRBV27
CDR3 DNA: TGTGCCAGCTCCTCGGGGGTGGACAGGGGGACGGGCGGGGAGCTGTTTTTT
CDR3 protein: CASSSGVDRGTGGELFF

D gene: TRBD1
clone size: -
CDR3 length: 16
J gene: TRBJ2-1
V gene: TRBV18
CDR3 DNA: TGTGCCAGCTCACCGACCGGGACAGGGGGCGTGGATGAGCAGTTCTTC
CDR3 protein: CASSPTGTGGVDEQFF

D gene: TRBD2
clone size: -
CDR3 length: 17
J gene: TRBJ2-1
V gene: TRBV25-1
CDR3 DNA: TGTGCCAGCCAGCCAGGCGCCGGGACTAGCGGGTACAATGAGCAGTTCTTC
CDR3 protein: CASQPGAGTSGYNEQFF

D gene: TRBD1
clone size: -
CDR3 length: 15
J gene: TRBJ2-7
V gene: TRBV6-5
CDR3 DNA: TGTGCCAGCAGTTACGCGACAGGGGGGCTGGACGAGCAGTACTTC
CDR3 protein: CASSYATGGLDEQYF

D gene: -
clone size: -
CDR3 length: 12
J gene: TRBJ2-2
V gene: TRBV6-5
CDR3 DNA: TGTGCCAGCTCACAGATCAGGGGGGAGCTGTTTTTT
CDR3 protein: CASSQIRGELFF

D gene: -
clone size: -
CDR3 length: 12
J gene: TRBJ2-2
V gene: TRBV7-3
CDR3 DNA: TGTGCCAGCAGCTTATTCGGCGGGGAGCTGTTTTTT
CDR3 protein: CASSLFGGELFF

D gene: -
clone size: -
CDR3 length: 11
J gene: TRBJ1-2
V gene: TRBV9
CDR3 DNA: TGTGCCAGCAGAAAGCAGGGCCTCTACACCTTC
CDR3 protein: CASRKQGLYTF

D gene: -
clone size: -
CDR3 length: 15
J gene: TRBJ2-7
V gene: TRBV18
CDR3 DNA: TGTGCCAGCTCACCGAAGGGGCAGAGATCCTACGAGCAGTACTTC
CDR3 protein: CASSPKGQRSYEQYF

D gene: TRBD1
clone size: -
CDR3 length: 15
J gene: TRBJ1-1
V gene: TRBV6-4
CDR3 DNA: TGTGCCAGCAGTGAAAGAGGGGGCGAGGGCACTGAAGCTTTCTTT
CDR3 protein: CASSERGGEGTEAFF

D gene: -
clone size: -
CDR3 length: 15
J gene: TRBJ1-1
V gene: TRBV19
CDR3 DNA: TGTGCCAGTAGCCCTTTTACAGGATGGAACACTGAAGCTTTCTTT
CDR3 protein: CASSPFTGWNTEAFF

D gene: TRBD1
clone size: -
CDR3 length: 16
J gene: TRBJ1-1
V gene: TRBV24-1
CDR3 DNA: TGTGCCACCAGTGATTTGCGAGGGGGCATGAACACTGAAGCTTTCTTT
CDR3 protein: CATSDLRGGMNTEAFF

D gene: -
clone size: -
CDR3 length: 14
J gene: TRBJ2-1
V gene: TRBV5-6
CDR3 DNA: TGTGCCAGCACTCCTTCGGGTTCCTACAATGAGCAGTTCTTC
CDR3 protein: CASTPSGSYNEQFF

D gene: TRBD1
clone size: -
CDR3 length: 14
J gene: TRBJ2-7
V gene: TRBV2
CDR3 DNA: TGTGCCAGCAGTCTACAGGGGAATGCCTACGAGCAGTACTTC
CDR3 protein: CASSLQGNAYEQYF

D gene: TRBD2
clone size: -
CDR3 length: 15
J gene: TRBJ2-3
V gene: TRBV7-2
CDR3 DNA: TGTGCCAGCAGCTTAAGGAGCGGGAACGCAGATACGCAGTATTTT
CDR3 protein: CASSLRSGNADTQYF

D gene: TRBD2
clone size: -
CDR3 length: 18
J gene: TRBJ2-1
V gene: TRBV7-7
CDR3 DNA: TGTGCCAGCAGCCCGATGCGGGTCCTAGCGGGAGGGGGCAATGAGCAGTTCTTC
CDR3 protein: CASSPMRVLAGGGNEQFF

D gene: -
clone size: -
CDR3 length: 15
J gene: TRBJ1-6
V gene: TRBV9
CDR3 DNA: TGTGCCAGCAGCGTAGGCTCAAGCCCTAATTCACCCCTCCACTTT
CDR3 protein: CASSVGSSPNSPLHF

D gene: TRBD2
clone size: -
CDR3 length: 16
J gene: TRBJ2-1
V gene: TRBV29-1
CDR3 DNA: TGCAGCGTTGAAGATTGGGGCGGGAGTGCCTACAATGAGCAGTTCTTC
CDR3 protein: CSVEDWGGSAYNEQFF

D gene: -
clone size: -
CDR3 length: 11
J gene: TRBJ1-3
V gene: TRBV7-2
CDR3 DNA: TGTGCCAGCAGCTCGGCGGACACCATATATTTT
CDR3 protein: CASSSADTIYF

D gene: -
clone size: -
CDR3 length: 12
J gene: TRBJ1-5
V gene: TRBV19
CDR3 DNA: TGTGCCAGTAGGCGGTTAAATCAGCCCCAGCATTTT
CDR3 protein: CASRRLNQPQHF

D gene: TRBD2
clone size: -
CDR3 length: 18
J gene: TRBJ2-5
V gene: TRBV3-1/TRBV3-2
CDR3 DNA: TGTGCCAGCAGCCAAGATTTGAGCGGGAGTTGGGGGATGGAGACCCAGTACTTC
CDR3 protein: CASSQDLSGSWGMETQYF

D gene: -
clone size: -
CDR3 length: 13
J gene: TRBJ2-1
V gene: TRBV12-3/TRBV12-4
CDR3 DNA: TGTGCCAGCAGTTTGTCCCAGGGAAATGAGCAGTTCTTC
CDR3 protein: CASSLSQGNEQFF

D gene: -
clone size: -
CDR3 length: 14
J gene: TRBJ2-1
V gene: TRBV5-1
CDR3 DNA: TGCGCCAGCAGCTTGGAGGGGGTCTTGGGTGAGCAGTTCTTC
CDR3 protein: CASSLEGVLGEQFF

D gene: -
clone size: -
CDR3 length: 15
J gene: TRBJ1-2
V gene: TRBV28
CDR3 DNA: TGTGCCAGCAGTCAAACGACAGCGATGAACTATGGCTACACCTTC
CDR3 protein: CASSQTTAMNYGYTF

D gene: -
clone size: -
CDR3 length: 12
J gene: TRBJ1-2
V gene: TRBV28
CDR3 DNA: TGTGCCAGCAGTAGGGGCAGGGTGGGCTACACCTTC
CDR3 protein: CASSRGRVGYTF

D gene: -
clone size: once
CDR3 length: 15
J gene: TRBJ1-5
V gene: TRBV19
CDR3 DNA: TGTGCCAGTAGTGGACAGCCTAACATCAATCAGCCCCAGCATTTT
CDR3 protein: CASSGQPNINQPQHF

D gene: TRBD1
clone size: -
CDR3 length: 13
J gene: TRBJ1-2
V gene: TRBV30
CDR3 DNA: TGTGCCTGGAGTCCCACAGGGGTGGATGGCTACACCTTC
CDR3 protein: CAWSPTGVDGYTF

D gene: -
clone size: -
CDR3 length: 13
J gene: TRBJ1-2
V gene: TRBV29-1
CDR3 DNA: TGCAGCGTTGCTTTCGGCCCAGGCTATGGCTACACCTTC
CDR3 protein: CSVAFGPGYGYTF

D gene: -
clone size: -
CDR3 length: 16
J gene: TRBJ1-3
V gene: TRBV6-1
CDR3 DNA: TGTGCCAGCAGTGAAGCCTCGGGAAGCTCTGGAAACACCATATATTTT
CDR3 protein: CASSEASGSSGNTIYF

D gene: TRBD1
clone size: -
CDR3 length: 16
J gene: TRBJ2-7
V gene: TRBV9
CDR3 DNA: TGTGCCAGCAGCGTAGCTACCACAGGGGGTCCTACCGAGCAGTACTTC
CDR3 protein: CASSVATTGGPTEQYF

D gene: -
clone size: -
CDR3 length: 12
J gene: TRBJ1-2
V gene: TRBV28
CDR3 DNA: TGTGCCAGCAGTTTTTATGTAAATGGCTACACCTTC
CDR3 protein: CASSFYVNGYTF

D gene: -
clone size: -
CDR3 length: 12
J gene: TRBJ1-2
V gene: TRBV18
CDR3 DNA: TGTGCCAGCTCACCACCGGTCCAGGCCTACACCTTC
CDR3 protein: CASSPPVQAYTF

D gene: TRBD2
clone size: -
CDR3 length: 15
J gene: TRBJ2-3
V gene: TRBV6-2/TRBV6-3
CDR3 DNA: TGTGCCAGCAGTTTCACTAGCGGGACCACAGATACGCAGTATTTT
CDR3 protein: CASSFTSGTTDTQYF

D gene: TRBD2
clone size: -
CDR3 length: 16
J gene: TRBJ2-1
V gene: TRBV27
CDR3 DNA: TGTGCCAGCAGCCCACTAGCGGGAGGTCCCTACAATGAGCAGTTCTTC
CDR3 protein: CASSPLAGGPYNEQFF

D gene: -
clone size: -
CDR3 length: 14
J gene: TRBJ2-5
V gene: TRBV5-1
CDR3 DNA: TGCGCCAGCAGCTTGGCTACGCCCGTGGAGACCCAGTACTTC
CDR3 protein: CASSLATPVETQYF

D gene: -
clone size: -
CDR3 length: 14
J gene: TRBJ1-1
V gene: TRBV6-2/TRBV6-3
CDR3 DNA: TGTGCCAGCAGTAGTGCCCCACAGAACACTGAAGCTTTCTTT
CDR3 protein: CASSSAPQNTEAFF

D gene: -
clone size: -
CDR3 length: 14
J gene: TRBJ2-2
V gene: TRBV5-1
CDR3 DNA: TGCGCCAGCAGCTTTGGACTTGCGACCGGGGAGCTGTTTTTT
CDR3 protein: CASSFGLATGELFF

D gene: -
clone size: -
CDR3 length: 13
J gene: TRBJ2-7
V gene: TRBV14
CDR3 DNA: TGTGCCAGCCAGGACTCTCTGGCCTACGAGCAGTACTTC
CDR3 protein: CASQDSLAYEQYF

D gene: -
clone size: -
CDR3 length: 16
J gene: TRBJ1-1
V gene: TRBV7-2
CDR3 DNA: TGTGCCAGCAGCTTAGTTCAGGGTTTGGGGAACACTGAAGCTTTCTTT
CDR3 protein: CASSLVQGLGNTEAFF

D gene: -
clone size: -
CDR3 length: 16
J gene: TRBJ1-6
V gene: TRBV28
CDR3 DNA: TGTGCCAGCAGTTTATCCAGGGTATCTCAAGGGTCACCCCTCCACTTT
CDR3 protein: CASSLSRVSQGSPLHF

D gene: -
clone size: -
CDR3 length: 13
J gene: TRBJ2-3
V gene: TRBV5-1
CDR3 DNA: TGCGCCAGCAGCTTCTTGGGGCCAGATACGCAGTATTTT
CDR3 protein: CASSFLGPDTQYF

D gene: TRBD1
clone size: -
CDR3 length: 15
J gene: TRBJ1-4
V gene: TRBV3-1/TRBV3-2
CDR3 DNA: TGTGCCAGCGGGGACAGGGTCAACGGCGGGGAAAAACTGTTTTTT
CDR3 protein: CASGDRVNGGEKLFF

D gene: -
clone size: -
CDR3 length: 14
J gene: TRBJ2-5
V gene: TRBV7-2
CDR3 DNA: TGTGCCAGCAGCTTAGCGGGACTGGTAGAGACCCAGTACTTC
CDR3 protein: CASSLAGLVETQYF

D gene: -
clone size: -
CDR3 length: 12
J gene: TRBJ2-7
V gene: TRBV18
CDR3 DNA: TGTGCCAGCTCCCCAAGGGCGGGCGAGCAGTACTTC
CDR3 protein: CASSPRAGEQYF

D gene: TRBD1
clone size: -
CDR3 length: 14
J gene: TRBJ1-1
V gene: TRBV28
CDR3 DNA: TGTGCCAGCAGTTTAACAGGGGGGTCGGGTGAAGCTTTCTTT
CDR3 protein: CASSLTGGSGEAFF

D gene: TRBD2
clone size: -
CDR3 length: 16
J gene: TRBJ2-3
V gene: TRBV7-2
CDR3 DNA: TGTGCCAGCAGCCTAAAAGCGGGAGCCCCCACAGATACGCAGTATTTT
CDR3 protein: CASSLKAGAPTDTQYF

D gene: TRBD1
clone size: -
CDR3 length: 17
J gene: TRBJ1-4
V gene: TRBV28
CDR3 DNA: TGTGCCAGCAGTTCCCCTCCAGGGGGCGCAGCTAATGAAAAACTGTTTTTT
CDR3 protein: CASSSPPGGAANEKLFF

D gene: -
clone size: -
CDR3 length: 14
J gene: TRBJ2-3
V gene: TRBV7-9
CDR3 DNA: TGTGCCAGCAGCTTAAATGGGAGCTCAGATACGCAGTATTTT
CDR3 protein: CASSLNGSSDTQYF

D gene: -
clone size: -
CDR3 length: 15
J gene: TRBJ1-4
V gene: TRBV10-3
CDR3 DNA: TGTGCCATCAGTGAGGGGGCGGATACTAATGAAAAACTGTTTTTT
CDR3 protein: CAISEGADTNEKLFF

D gene: TRBD1
clone size: -
CDR3 length: 14
J gene: TRBJ2-5
V gene: TRBV6-2/TRBV6-3
CDR3 DNA: TGTGCCAGCAGTCGGACAGGGGCCTTAGAGACCCAGTACTTC
CDR3 protein: CASSRTGALETQYF

D gene: TRBD1
clone size: -
CDR3 length: 13
J gene: TRBJ1-2
V gene: TRBV12-3/TRBV12-4
CDR3 DNA: TGTGCCAGCAGTTTGGACAGGGGTGGAGGCTACACCTTC
CDR3 protein: CASSLDRGGGYTF

D gene: TRBD1
clone size: once
CDR3 length: 17
J gene: TRBJ1-2
V gene: TRBV28
CDR3 DNA: TGTGCCAGCAGTCCTAGGCCGGACAGGGGTCGGGTTAATGGCTACACCTTC
CDR3 protein: CASSPRPDRGRVNGYTF